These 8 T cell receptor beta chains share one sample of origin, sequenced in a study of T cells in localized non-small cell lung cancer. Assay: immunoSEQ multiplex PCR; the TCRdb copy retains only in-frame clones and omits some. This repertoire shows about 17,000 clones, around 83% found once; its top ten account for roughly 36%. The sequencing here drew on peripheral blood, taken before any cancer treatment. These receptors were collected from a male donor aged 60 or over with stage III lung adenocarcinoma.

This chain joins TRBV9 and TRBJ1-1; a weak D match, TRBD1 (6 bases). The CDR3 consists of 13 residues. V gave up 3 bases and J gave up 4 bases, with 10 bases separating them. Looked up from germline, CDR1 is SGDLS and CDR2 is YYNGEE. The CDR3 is CASSGRDTTEAFF. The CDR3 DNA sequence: TGTGCCAGCAGCGGCCGGGACACCACTGAAGCTTTCTTT.

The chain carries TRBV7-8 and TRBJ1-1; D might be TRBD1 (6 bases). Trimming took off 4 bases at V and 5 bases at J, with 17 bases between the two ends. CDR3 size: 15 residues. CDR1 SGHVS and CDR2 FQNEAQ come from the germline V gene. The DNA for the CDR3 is TGTGCCAGCAGCTCCAAAGGGGGGGTTGGGACTGAAGCTTTCTTT. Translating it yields CASSSKGGVGTEAFF.

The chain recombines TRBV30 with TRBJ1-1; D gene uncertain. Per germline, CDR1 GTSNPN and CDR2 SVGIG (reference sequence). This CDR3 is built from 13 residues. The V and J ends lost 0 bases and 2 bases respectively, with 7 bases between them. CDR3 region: CAWSVDPNTEAFF. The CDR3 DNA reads TGTGCCTGGAGTGTAGACCCTAACACTGAAGCTTTCTTT. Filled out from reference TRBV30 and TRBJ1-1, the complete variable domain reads SQTIHQWPATLVQPVGSPLSLECTVEGTSNPNLYWYRQAAGRGLQLLFYSVGIGQISSEVPQNLSASRPQDRQFILSSKKLLLSDSGFYLCAWSVDPNTEAFFGQGTRLTVV.

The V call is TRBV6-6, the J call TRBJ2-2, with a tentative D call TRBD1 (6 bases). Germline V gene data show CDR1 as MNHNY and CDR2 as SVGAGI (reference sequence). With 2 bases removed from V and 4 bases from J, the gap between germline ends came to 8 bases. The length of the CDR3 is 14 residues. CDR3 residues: CASSYADSTGELFF. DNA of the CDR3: TGTGCCAGCAGTTACGCGGACAGCACCGGGGAGCTGTTTTTT.

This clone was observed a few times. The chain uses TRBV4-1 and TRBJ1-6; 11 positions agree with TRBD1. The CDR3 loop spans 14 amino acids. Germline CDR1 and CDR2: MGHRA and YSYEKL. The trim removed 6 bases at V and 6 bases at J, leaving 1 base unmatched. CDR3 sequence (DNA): TGCGCCAGCAGTGGACAGGGGGCTAATTCACCCCTCCACTTT. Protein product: CASSGQGANSPLHF.

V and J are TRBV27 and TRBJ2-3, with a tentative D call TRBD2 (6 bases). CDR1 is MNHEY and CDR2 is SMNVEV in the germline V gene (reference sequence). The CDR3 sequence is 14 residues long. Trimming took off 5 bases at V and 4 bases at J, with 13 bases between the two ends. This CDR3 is CASSPTTRPDTQYF. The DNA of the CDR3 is TGTGCCAGCAGTCCTACGACTAGGCCAGATACGCAGTATTTT.

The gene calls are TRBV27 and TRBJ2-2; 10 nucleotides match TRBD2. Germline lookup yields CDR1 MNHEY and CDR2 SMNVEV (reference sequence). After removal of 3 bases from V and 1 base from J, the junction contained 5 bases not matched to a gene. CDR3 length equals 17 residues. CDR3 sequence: CASSFLAGGGNTGELFF. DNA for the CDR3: TGTGCCAGCAGTTTTTTAGCGGGGGGCGGGAACACCGGGGAGCTGTTTTTT.

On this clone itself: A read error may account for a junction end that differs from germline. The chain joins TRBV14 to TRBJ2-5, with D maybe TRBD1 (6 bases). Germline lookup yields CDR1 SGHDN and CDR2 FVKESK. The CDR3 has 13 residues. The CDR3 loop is CASSRSGQGTQYF. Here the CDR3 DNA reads TGTGCCAGCAGCCGATCGGGACAAGGGACCCAGTACTTC. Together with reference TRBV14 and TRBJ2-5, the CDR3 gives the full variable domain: EAGVTQFPSHSVIEKGQTVTLRCDPISGHDNLYWYRRVMGKEIKFLLHFVKESKQDESGMPNNRFLAERTGGTYSTLKVQPAELEDSGVYFCASSRSGQGTQYFGPGTRLLVL.